Listed below are T cell receptor beta chains from one sample, sequenced in a study of blood T cell repertoires in COVID-19. Sequencing was performed with immunoSEQ multiplex PCR; in TCRdb, only in-frame clones are kept and a portion is missing. The data show 110,000 to 150,000 clones, just under 90% seen once. Material: peripheral blood. The receptors were gathered from a woman between 40 and 50 years old with acute or convalescent COVID-19. The CDR3 runs from the conserved cysteine through the conserved F or W. Fields, in order: CDR3 protein, CDR3 DNA, V gene, clone size, D gene, J gene. D genes are given only for firm matches. A clone size is listed for some rows: how often the clone was seen (once, few, many), or a class if it is expanded.

cdr3_aa: CASSSQRQGWGEQYF; cdr3_nt: TGTGCCAGCAGCTCCCAGCGACAGGGGTGGGGCGAGCAGTACTTC; v_call: TRBV7-9; clone_size: .; d_call: TRBD1; j_call: TRBJ2-7
cdr3_aa: CASSIGTGPNEQFF; cdr3_nt: TGTGCCAGTAGTATCGGGACAGGCCCCAATGAGCAGTTCTTC; v_call: TRBV19; clone_size: once; d_call: TRBD1; j_call: TRBJ2-1
cdr3_aa: CASSDSLGFNQPQHF; cdr3_nt: TGTGCCAGCAGTGATAGTCTCGGGTTCAATCAGCCCCAGCATTTT; v_call: TRBV28; clone_size: .; d_call: .; j_call: TRBJ1-5
cdr3_aa: CSVVRGGSYEQYF; cdr3_nt: TGCAGCGTTGTGAGAGGGGGCTCCTACGAGCAGTACTTC; v_call: TRBV29-1; clone_size: .; d_call: .; j_call: TRBJ2-7
cdr3_aa: CASSQENLGWNKPQHF; cdr3_nt: TGCGCCAGCAGCCAAGAGAATCTGGGCTGGAATAAGCCCCAGCATTTT; v_call: TRBV4-3; clone_size: .; d_call: .; j_call: TRBJ1-5
cdr3_aa: CASSLVAGGQETQYF; cdr3_nt: TGTGCCAGCAGCTTAGTGGCAGGGGGCCAAGAGACCCAGTACTTC; v_call: TRBV7-2; clone_size: .; d_call: TRBD1; j_call: TRBJ2-5
cdr3_aa: CASSPLRTSSYEQYF; cdr3_nt: TGTGCCAGCAGTCCCCTGCGGACTAGCAGCTACGAGCAGTACTTC; v_call: TRBV27; clone_size: .; d_call: TRBD2; j_call: TRBJ2-7
cdr3_aa: CASSYGLGGGYTF; cdr3_nt: TGTGCCAGCAGCTATGGACTGGGGGGAGGCTACACCTTC; v_call: TRBV6-6; clone_size: .; d_call: .; j_call: TRBJ1-2
cdr3_aa: CAISDSAMNTEAFF; cdr3_nt: TGTGCCATCAGCGACAGTGCGATGAACACTGAAGCTTTCTTT; v_call: TRBV10-3; clone_size: .; d_call: .; j_call: TRBJ1-1
cdr3_aa: CSVGEFDGYTF; cdr3_nt: TGCAGCGTTGGCGAGTTTGATGGCTACACCTTC; v_call: TRBV29-1; clone_size: once; d_call: .; j_call: TRBJ1-2
cdr3_aa: CASSQAIGGADTQYF; cdr3_nt: TGCGCCAGCAGCCAAGCGATAGGAGGGGCAGATACGCAGTATTTT; v_call: TRBV4-3; clone_size: many; d_call: .; j_call: TRBJ2-3
cdr3_aa: CASTLKREAPYEQYF; cdr3_nt: TGTGCCAGCACCCTTAAGCGGGAGGCTCCCTACGAGCAGTACTTC; v_call: TRBV7-2; clone_size: .; d_call: TRBD2; j_call: TRBJ2-7
cdr3_aa: CASSLNTGSNEQFF; cdr3_nt: TGCGCCAGCAGCTTAAACACAGGGAGCAATGAGCAGTTCTTC; v_call: TRBV5-1; clone_size: .; d_call: .; j_call: TRBJ2-1
cdr3_aa: CASSSRTGRQPQHF; cdr3_nt: TGTGCCAGCAGTTCTCGGACAGGTCGACAGCCCCAGCATTTT; v_call: TRBV6-2/TRBV6-3; clone_size: once; d_call: TRBD1; j_call: TRBJ1-5
cdr3_aa: CASSLGGTGNQPQHF; cdr3_nt: TGTGCCAGCAGCTTGGGGGGGACAGGGAATCAGCCCCAGCATTTT; v_call: TRBV5-6; clone_size: .; d_call: TRBD1; j_call: TRBJ1-5
cdr3_aa: CSVGGREKLFF; cdr3_nt: TGCAGCGTTGGAGGGAGAGAAAAACTGTTTTTT; v_call: TRBV29-1; clone_size: few; d_call: .; j_call: TRBJ1-4
cdr3_aa: CASSLDIEANSGNTIYF; cdr3_nt: TGTGCCAGCAGCTTAGATATCGAGGCAAACTCTGGAAACACCATATATTTT; v_call: TRBV11-2; clone_size: .; d_call: .; j_call: TRBJ1-3
cdr3_aa: CASSPGLAGAPTDTQYF; cdr3_nt: TGTGCCAGCAGCCCGGGACTAGCGGGGGCCCCCACAGATACGCAGTATTTT; v_call: TRBV7-6; clone_size: .; d_call: TRBD2; j_call: TRBJ2-3
cdr3_aa: CASSTDRLFYGYTF; cdr3_nt: TGTGCCAGCAGCACGGACAGGCTCTTCTATGGCTACACCTTC; v_call: TRBV21-1; clone_size: .; d_call: .; j_call: TRBJ1-2
cdr3_aa: CASAPGILNTEAFF; cdr3_nt: TGTGCCAGCGCGCCAGGGATTCTGAACACTGAAGCTTTCTTT; v_call: TRBV2; clone_size: .; d_call: .; j_call: TRBJ1-1
cdr3_aa: CASTLNRGLFSGANVLTF; cdr3_nt: TGTGCCAGCACGCTAAACAGGGGTCTTTTCTCTGGGGCCAACGTCCTGACTTTC; v_call: TRBV4-2; clone_size: .; d_call: TRBD1; j_call: TRBJ2-6
cdr3_aa: CASRRVSEQFF; cdr3_nt: TGTGCCAGCAGGAGGGTGAGTGAGCAGTTCTTC; v_call: TRBV2; clone_size: .; d_call: .; j_call: TRBJ2-1
cdr3_aa: CASSVEGYLGQPQHF; cdr3_nt: TGTGCCAGCAGCGTAGAGGGGTACTTAGGTCAGCCCCAGCATTTT; v_call: TRBV9; clone_size: .; d_call: .; j_call: TRBJ1-5
cdr3_aa: CASWGQGASNEQFF; cdr3_nt: TGTGCCAGCTGGGGACAGGGGGCCTCCAATGAGCAGTTCTTC; v_call: TRBV2; clone_size: .; d_call: TRBD1; j_call: TRBJ2-1
cdr3_aa: CSPSSGTEAFF; cdr3_nt: TGCAGTCCAAGTAGCGGCACTGAAGCTTTCTTT; v_call: TRBV20-1; clone_size: .; d_call: .; j_call: TRBJ1-1
cdr3_aa: CASSLNTGTDTQYF; cdr3_nt: TGCGCCAGCAGCTTGAACACCGGCACAGATACGCAGTATTTT; v_call: TRBV5-1; clone_size: .; d_call: .; j_call: TRBJ2-3
cdr3_aa: CATSYRSSYEQYF; cdr3_nt: TGTGCCACCTCCTACAGGAGCTCCTACGAGCAGTACTTC; v_call: TRBV24-1; clone_size: .; d_call: .; j_call: TRBJ2-7
cdr3_aa: CASSPDRGYGYTF; cdr3_nt: TGTGCCAGCAGCCCGGACAGGGGATATGGCTACACCTTC; v_call: TRBV5-4; clone_size: .; d_call: TRBD1; j_call: TRBJ1-2
cdr3_aa: CASSPGVSYEQYF; cdr3_nt: TGTGCCAGCTCCCCCGGGGTTAGCTACGAGCAGTACTTC; v_call: TRBV18; clone_size: .; d_call: .; j_call: TRBJ2-7
cdr3_aa: CASRARILGETQYF; cdr3_nt: TGTGCCAGCAGAGCCCGGATCCTCGGGGAGACCCAGTACTTC; v_call: TRBV2; clone_size: .; d_call: .; j_call: TRBJ2-5
cdr3_aa: CASSWRTSDYEQYF; cdr3_nt: TGTGCCAGCAGCTGGCGGACTAGCGATTACGAGCAGTACTTC; v_call: TRBV6-5; clone_size: .; d_call: TRBD2; j_call: TRBJ2-7
cdr3_aa: CASSKQFRRVIDQPQHF; cdr3_nt: TGTGCCAGCAGCAAACAATTTCGCAGGGTTATTGATCAGCCCCAGCATTTT; v_call: TRBV21-1; clone_size: .; d_call: .; j_call: TRBJ1-5
cdr3_aa: CSAAGGYTF; cdr3_nt: TGCAGTGCCGCGGGGGGCTACACCTTC; v_call: TRBV20-1; clone_size: .; d_call: .; j_call: TRBJ1-2
cdr3_aa: CASSPRAPRGANEKLFF; cdr3_nt: TGTGCCAGCTCACCTAGGGCACCTCGGGGGGCTAATGAAAAACTGTTTTTT; v_call: TRBV18; clone_size: .; d_call: .; j_call: TRBJ1-4
cdr3_aa: CASSLEGGIYEQYF; cdr3_nt: TGTGCCAGCAGCTTAGAAGGCGGAATCTACGAGCAGTACTTC; v_call: TRBV7-6; clone_size: .; d_call: .; j_call: TRBJ2-7
cdr3_aa: CAFDSSGANVLTF; cdr3_nt: TGTGCCTTCGACAGCTCTGGGGCCAACGTCCTGACTTTC; v_call: TRBV30; clone_size: .; d_call: .; j_call: TRBJ2-6
cdr3_aa: CASSISFDYGTDEDGYTF; cdr3_nt: TGTGCCAGTAGTATCTCCTTTGATTACGGGACAGATGAGGATGGCTACACCTTC; v_call: TRBV19; clone_size: once; d_call: TRBD1; j_call: TRBJ1-2
cdr3_aa: CASSPGGGSRNQPQHF; cdr3_nt: TGTGCCAGCAGCCCCGGTGGGGGGAGCCGGAATCAGCCCCAGCATTTT; v_call: TRBV5-6; clone_size: .; d_call: .; j_call: TRBJ1-5
cdr3_aa: CASKGLAILYEQFF; cdr3_nt: TGTGCCAGCAAGGGACTAGCGATCTTGTATGAGCAGTTCTTC; v_call: TRBV28; clone_size: once; d_call: TRBD2; j_call: TRBJ2-1
cdr3_aa: CASRHGQGATNEKLFF; cdr3_nt: TGTGCCAGCAGACACGGACAGGGGGCAACTAATGAAAAACTGTTTTTT; v_call: TRBV11-2; clone_size: once; d_call: TRBD1; j_call: TRBJ1-4
cdr3_aa: CASKGGFNSPLHF; cdr3_nt: TGTGCCAGCAAAGGGGGCTTCAATTCACCCCTCCACTTT; v_call: TRBV28; clone_size: .; d_call: TRBD1; j_call: TRBJ1-6
cdr3_aa: CASSDGDRVDGYTF; cdr3_nt: TGTGCCAGCAGCGATGGGGACAGGGTAGACGGCTACACCTTC; v_call: TRBV5-8; clone_size: .; d_call: TRBD1; j_call: TRBJ1-2
cdr3_aa: CASITLAGANTEAFF; cdr3_nt: TGTGCCAGCATTACTTTGGCGGGGGCGAACACTGAAGCTTTCTTT; v_call: TRBV28; clone_size: .; d_call: .; j_call: TRBJ1-1
cdr3_aa: CASSLGLAGGPAYNEQFF; cdr3_nt: TGTGCCAGCAGTTTGGGACTAGCGGGAGGTCCCGCCTACAATGAGCAGTTCTTC; v_call: TRBV28; clone_size: .; d_call: TRBD2; j_call: TRBJ2-1
cdr3_aa: CASSPGLAAYNEQFF; cdr3_nt: TGTGCCAGCAGCCCCGGTCTAGCGGCCTATAATGAGCAGTTCTTC; v_call: TRBV3-1/TRBV3-2; clone_size: .; d_call: TRBD2; j_call: TRBJ2-1